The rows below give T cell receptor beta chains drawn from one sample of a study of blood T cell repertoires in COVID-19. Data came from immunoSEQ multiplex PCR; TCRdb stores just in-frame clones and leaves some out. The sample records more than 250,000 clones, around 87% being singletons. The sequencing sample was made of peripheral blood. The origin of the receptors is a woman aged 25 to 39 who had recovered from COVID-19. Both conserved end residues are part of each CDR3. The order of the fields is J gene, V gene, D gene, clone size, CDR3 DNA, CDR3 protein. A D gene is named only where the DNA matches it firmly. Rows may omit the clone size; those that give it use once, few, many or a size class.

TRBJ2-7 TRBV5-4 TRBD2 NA TGTGCCAGCAGGATAGCGGGAGGATCCTACGAGCAGTACTTC CASRIAGGSYEQYF
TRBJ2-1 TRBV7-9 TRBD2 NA TGTGCCAGCAGCTTATTTGCTAGCGGGAGGGGATTCAATGAGCAGTTCTTC CASSLFASGRGFNEQFF
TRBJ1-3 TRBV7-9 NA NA TGTGCCAGCAGCCCGACGACGCAGGGATCTGGAAACACCATATATTTT CASSPTTQGSGNTIYF
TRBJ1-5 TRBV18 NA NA TGTGCCAGCTCACCCGGGGGGACCAATCAGCCCCAGCATTTT CASSPGGTNQPQHF
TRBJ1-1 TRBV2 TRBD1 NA TGTGCCAGCCGGGGACAGGCGATGAACACTGAAGCTTTCTTT CASRGQAMNTEAFF
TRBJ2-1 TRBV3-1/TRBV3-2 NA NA TGTGCCAGCAGCCAAGTTGGCAGCGATGAGCAGTTCTTC CASSQVGSDEQFF
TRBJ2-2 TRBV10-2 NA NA TGCGCCAGCAGTGATTGGGATAGCGCCGGGGAGCTGTTTTTT CASSDWDSAGELFF
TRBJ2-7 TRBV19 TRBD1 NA TGTGCCAGTAGTGCGACAGGGGGCATCTACGAGCAGTACTTC CASSATGGIYEQYF
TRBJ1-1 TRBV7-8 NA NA TGTGCCAGCAGCTTAGCGGCCAGGAACACTGAAGCTTTCTTT CASSLAARNTEAFF
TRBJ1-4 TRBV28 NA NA TGTGCCAGCAGAGAAAGTAAGGGGGCTAATGAAAAACTGTTTTTT CASRESKGANEKLFF
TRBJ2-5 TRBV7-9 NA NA TGTGCCAGCAGCCGGGACACCGGTGAGACCCAGTACTTC CASSRDTGETQYF
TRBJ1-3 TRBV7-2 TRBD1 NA TGTGCCAGCAGCCAGGGACAGGGAACTGGAAACACCATATATTTT CASSQGQGTGNTIYF
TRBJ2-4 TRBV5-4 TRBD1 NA TGTGCCAGCAGCTTGGGGGACAGGGTCGCCAAAAACATTCAGTACTTC CASSLGDRVAKNIQYF
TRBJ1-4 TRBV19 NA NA TGTGCCAGTAGTATAGTCACTTACTCCACAACTAATGAAAAACTGTTTTTT CASSIVTYSTTNEKLFF
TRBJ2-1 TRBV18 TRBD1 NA TGTGCCAGCTCACCAACAGGGGGTAAATGGAATGAGCAGTTCTTC CASSPTGGKWNEQFF
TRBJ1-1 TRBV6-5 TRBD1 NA TGTGCCAGTATGGGACAGATCCTTAACACTGAAGCTTTCTTT CASMGQILNTEAFF
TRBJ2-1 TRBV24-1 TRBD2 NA TGTGCCACCAGTGACCGTACTAGCGGGAGGCTAGATGAGCAGTTCTTC CATSDRTSGRLDEQFF
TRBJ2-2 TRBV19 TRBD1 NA TGTGCCAGTAATCCCTGGGGACAGGGGGCAAACACCGGGGAGCTGTTTTTT CASNPWGQGANTGELFF
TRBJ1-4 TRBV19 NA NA TGTGCCAGTAGTATCGGGGATGAAAAACTGTTTTTT CASSIGDEKLFF
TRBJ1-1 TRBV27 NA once TGTGCCAGCAGACAATCAGGGCTGAGGACTGAAGCTTTCTTT CASRQSGLRTEAFF
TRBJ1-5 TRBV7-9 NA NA TGTGCCAGCCAGGGATATAGCAATCAGCCCCAGCATTTT CASQGYSNQPQHF
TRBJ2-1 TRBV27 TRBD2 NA TGTGCCAGCACTCATAGCGGGAGGGCCAATGAGCAGTTCTTC CASTHSGRANEQFF
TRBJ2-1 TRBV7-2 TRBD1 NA TGTGCCAGCAGCTTACCGGGACAGGGGCTCAATGAGCAGTTCTTC CASSLPGQGLNEQFF
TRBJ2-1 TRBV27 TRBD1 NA TGTGCCAGCAGTTTAAGCGACAGGGCGGATGAGCAGTTCTTC CASSLSDRADEQFF
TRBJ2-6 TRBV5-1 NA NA TGCGCCAGCAGCTTTACGCCGAGAGGGGCCAACGTCCTGACTTTC CASSFTPRGANVLTF
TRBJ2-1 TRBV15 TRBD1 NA TGTGCCACCAGCAGCCGGACAGGGGGCTACAATGAGCAGTTCTTC CATSSRTGGYNEQFF
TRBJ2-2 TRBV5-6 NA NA TGTGCCAGCAGCTTGTCGGGCAGGGTAGGCACCGGGGAGCTGTTTTTT CASSLSGRVGTGELFF
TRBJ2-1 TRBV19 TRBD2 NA TGTGCCACTAGTTTGACTAGCGCTGGTGAGCAGTTCTTC CATSLTSAGEQFF
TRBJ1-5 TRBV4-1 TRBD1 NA TGCGCCAGCAGCTCCCAGGACAGGACAAATCAGCCCCAGCATTTT CASSSQDRTNQPQHF
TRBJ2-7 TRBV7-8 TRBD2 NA TGTGCCAGCAGCTTAGTAGCGGGGGACTACGAGCAGTACTTC CASSLVAGDYEQYF
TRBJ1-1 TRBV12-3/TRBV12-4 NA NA TGTGCCAGCAGCCCGAACAGGGTTTTAGCTTTCTTT CASSPNRVLAFF
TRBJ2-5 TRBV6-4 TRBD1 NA TGTGCCAGCCTAGGACAGGAGCCCCAAAAGACCCAGTACTTC CASLGQEPQKTQYF
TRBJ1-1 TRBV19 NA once TGTGCCAGTAGTATAACGGTTGGCACTGAAGCTTTCTTT CASSITVGTEAFF
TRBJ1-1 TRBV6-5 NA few TGTGCCAGCAGGATGGGGCAATCGAACACTGAAGCTTTCTTT CASRMGQSNTEAFF
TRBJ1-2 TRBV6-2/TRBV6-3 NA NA TGTGCCAGCAGCCTCCTCGCGGTCGAGCACCATGGCTACACCTTC CASSLLAVEHHGYTF
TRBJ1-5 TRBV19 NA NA TGTGCCAGCGACCACGAGGGCAATCAGCCCCAGCATTTT CASDHEGNQPQHF
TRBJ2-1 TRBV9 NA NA TGTGCCAGCAGCCCCCGGGACTCCGCCTACAATGAGCAGTTCTTC CASSPRDSAYNEQFF